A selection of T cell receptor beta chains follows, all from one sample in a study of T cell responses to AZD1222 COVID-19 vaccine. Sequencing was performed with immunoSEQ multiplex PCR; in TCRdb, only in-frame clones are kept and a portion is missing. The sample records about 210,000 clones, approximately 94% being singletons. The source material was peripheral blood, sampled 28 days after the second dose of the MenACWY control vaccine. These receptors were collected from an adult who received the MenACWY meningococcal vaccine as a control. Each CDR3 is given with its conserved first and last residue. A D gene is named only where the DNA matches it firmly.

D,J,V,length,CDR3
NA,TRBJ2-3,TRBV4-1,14,CASSQDDGADTQYF
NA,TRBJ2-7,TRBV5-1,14,CASSFNSLTYEQYF
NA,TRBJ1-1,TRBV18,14,CASSPRQEVTEAFF
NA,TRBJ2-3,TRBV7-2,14,CASTSSASTDTQYF
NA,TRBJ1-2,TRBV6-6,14,CASSSTGSPYGYTF
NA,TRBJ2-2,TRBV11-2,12,CASSLNSGELFF
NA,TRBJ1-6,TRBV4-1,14,CASRLNTGDSPLHF
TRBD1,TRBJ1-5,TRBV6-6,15,CASRPTGEGNQPQHF
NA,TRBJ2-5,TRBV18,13,CASSRESIETQYF
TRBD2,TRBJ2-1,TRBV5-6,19,CASSLLGLAGGRLYNEQFF
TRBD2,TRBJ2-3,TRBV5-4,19,CASSLGTSGGSLGTDTQYF